The 24 T cell receptor beta chains presented below share a single source sample, sequenced in a study of persistence of HIV-infected CD4 T cells. The antigens these receptors bind are not known. Cells were stimulated nonspecifically with anti-CD3/anti-CD28 magnetic beads. Responding CD4+ T cells were sorted by upregulation of both CD40 ligand and CD69. This was the immunoSEQ version 4 assay in survey mode. Measured with immunoSEQ multiplex PCR; TCRdb has only the in-frame clones, and not every one. Found here are more than 35,000 clones, approximately 91% of them singletons; the top ten hold 1.5% to 2%. Here the sequenced sample was CD4+ T cells sorted from PBMCs after 18-hour stimulation, taken from a patient who received antiretroviral therapy. Receptor source: an adult man with HIV who was CMV-seropositive.

The chain couples TRBV19 to TRBJ1-1; 7 bases line up with TRBD1. This CDR3 has 13 residues. Per germline, CDR1 LNHDA and CDR2 SQIVND (reference sequence). The trim removed 5 bases at V and 1 base at J, leaving 1 base unmatched. The CDR3 protein is CASSRTGNTEAFF. Written as DNA, the CDR3 is TGTGCCAGTAGTCGGACAGGGAACACTGAAGCTTTCTTT.

This chain links TRBV27 with TRBJ1-1; perhaps TRBD1 as D (5 bases). The germline V gene encodes CDR1 MNHEY and CDR2 SMNVEV (reference sequence). CDR3 length: 14 residues. Trimming shortened V by 3 bases and J by 1 base, and 9 bases separated the two germline ends. The CDR3 DNA sequence: TGTGCCAGCAGTTTTCCAGGGCCGAACACTGAAGCTTTCTTT. Encoded protein: CASSFPGPNTEAFF.

CDR3 sequence (DNA): TGTGCCATCAGTGAGGGGGGGGGTCCGCACTACGAGCAGTACTTC. Its translation: CAISEGGGPHYEQYF. The V and J genes are TRBV10-3 and TRBJ2-7, with 7 bases fitting TRBD2. V dropped 2 bases and J dropped 3; count of bases not matched to a gene: 7. The CDR3 spans 15 residues. Per the germline V gene, CDR1 is ENHRY and CDR2 is SYGVKD.

V gene TRBV7-6 combines with J gene TRBJ2-7; a weak D match, TRBD2 (7 bases). The length of the CDR3 is 15 residues. Germline V gene lookup returns CDR1 SGHVS and CDR2 FNYEAQ. The V gene lost 5 bases and the J gene lost 5 bases, with 19 bases spanning the gap. The CDR3 bases are TGTGCCAGCAGCCCCCCTTGGGGGGGGCCGGACGAGCAGTACTTC. Its protein product is CASSPPWGGPDEQYF.

The chain carries TRBV3-1 (or the pseudogene TRBV3-2) and TRBJ1-6; tentatively, D is TRBD1 (5 bases). In germline, CDR1 is LGHDT, CDR2 YNNKEL (reference sequence). The CDR3 loop spans 14 amino acids. Trimming shortened V by 1 base and J by 9 bases, and 10 bases separated the two germline ends. CDR3 in amino acids: CASSQVGVGSPLHF. CDR3 bases: TGTGCCAGCAGCCAAGTGGGGGTGGGTTCACCCCTCCACTTT.

The chain has TRBV28 and TRBJ1-2, with D possibly being TRBD1 (5 bases). The CDR3 sequence is 15 residues long. CDR1 is MDHEN, CDR2 SYDVKM, per germline. Trimming pared 5 bases from V and 5 bases from J, leaving 18 bases between. The CDR3 coding sequence is TGTGCCAGCAGTGGGGACCTTTCAGGGCGGTATGGCTACACCTTC. Encoded protein: CASSGDLSGRYGYTF.

This chain links TRBV10-3 with TRBJ1-4, with D possibly being TRBD1 (5 bases). The V end lost 10 bases, the J end lost 2 bases, and 14 bases lay between the germline ends. The CDR3 consists of 14 residues. Germline CDR1 reads ENHRY; CDR2 reads SYGVKD. The chain's CDR3 is CATYAGGTNEKLFF. The CDR3 DNA sequence: TGTGCCACCTATGCTGGGGGGACTAATGAAAAACTGTTTTTT.

J is TRBJ1-5 and V is TRBV6-5; D perhaps matches TRBD1 (6 bases). Trimming left V 2 bases short and J 4 bases short, with 15 bases between. This CDR3 region has 16 residues. In germline, CDR1 is MNHEY, CDR2 SVGAGI. CDR3 nucleotides: TGTGCCAGCAGTTACCGCTCGGGGGGCCCGAATCAGCCCCAGCATTTT. Translation gives CASSYRSGGPNQPQHF.

The chain carries TRBV24-1 and TRBJ1-3, with D possibly being TRBD1 (5 bases). Germline V gene data show CDR1 as KGHDR and CDR2 as SFDVKD. The V end lost 4 bases, the J end lost 2 bases, and 5 bases lay between the germline ends. The CDR3 totals 13 residues. This CDR3 reads CATSEGAGNTIYF. The CDR3 DNA sequence: TGTGCCACCAGTGAAGGGGCTGGAAACACCATATATTTT.

V usage is TRBV29-1 and J usage is TRBJ2-3; 8 nucleotides align to TRBD1. Germline assignment: CDR1 SQVTM and CDR2 ANQGSEA. Losses at the gene ends were 7 bases for V and 1 base for J; bases not matched to a gene: 7. The CDR3 runs 14 residues. The CDR3 DNA follows: TGCAGCGGGAAAGTGGGACAGGGCACAGATACGCAGTATTTT. This translates into CSGKVGQGTDTQYF.

The V gene is TRBV19, the J gene TRBJ2-1; the D gene is possibly TRBD2 (5 bases). CDR1 and CDR2 (germline): LNHDA, SQIVND (reference sequence). V lost 3 bases and J lost 0, with 9 bases in between. The CDR3 runs 15 residues. The CDR3: CASSILGDSYNEQFF. The CDR3 coding sequence is TGTGCCAGTAGTATCCTCGGGGACTCCTACAATGAGCAGTTCTTC.

The chain recombines TRBV18 with TRBJ1-3; D call uncertain. This CDR3 is built from 13 residues. The V and J ends lost 1 base and 7 bases respectively, with 8 bases between them. CDR1 KGHSH and CDR2 LQKENI come from the germline V gene. CDR3 loop: CASSPLIPNTIYF. The CDR3 nucleotides are TGTGCCAGCTCACCACTAATTCCCAACACCATATATTTT.

The rearrangement links TRBV4-1 to TRBJ2-3, with 7 bases identical to TRBD1. Germline trimming cut 1 base from V and 1 base from J; bases unmatched to any gene: 5. Per the germline V gene, CDR1 is MGHRA and CDR2 is YSYEKL. This CDR3 contains 16 residues. DNA of the CDR3: TGCGCCAGCAGCCAAGCCGCCGGGACAGGCACAGATACGCAGTATTTT. As protein: CASSQAAGTGTDTQYF.

CDR3 nucleotides: TGTGCCAGCATGAAGTCGCGGGGGGGCACAGATACGCAGTATTTT. Amino acid sequence: CASMKSRGGTDTQYF. This chain links TRBV2 with TRBJ2-3; 8 bases agree with TRBD2. Germline-derived CDR1 and CDR2 are SNHLY and FYNNEI. V was clipped by 7 bases and J by 1 base; unmatched bases: 7. This CDR3 is 15 amino acids long.

The chain couples TRBV18 to TRBJ1-1; D gene ambiguous. CDR1 is KGHSH and CDR2 is LQKENI in the germline V gene. The CDR3 spans 15 residues. Trimming shortened V by 5 bases and J by 1 base, and 14 bases separated the two germline ends. The CDR3 DNA sequence: TGTGCCAGCTCATCAGCATTTATCCCGAACACTGAAGCTTTCTTT. Its protein product is CASSSAFIPNTEAFF.

The chain recombines TRBV5-1 with TRBJ2-5; D possibly corresponds to TRBD2 (6 bases). The germline V gene has CDR1 SGHRS and CDR2 YFSETQ. CDR3 length: 17 residues. Trimming removed 0 bases from V and 4 bases from J, with 19 bases in between. CDR3 sequence (DNA): TGCGCCAGCAGCTTGGGGAGGGACGTCAGCGGGCGAGAGACCCAGTACTTC. Translated, it gives CASSLGRDVSGRETQYF.

This clone was observed a single time. V gene TRBV29-1 combines with J gene TRBJ1-4; weak D call: TRBD1 (5 bases). CDR1 and CDR2 from the germline V gene are SQVTM and ANQGSEA. This CDR3 region has 13 residues. V shed 4 bases and J shed 10 bases, with 16 bases lying between them. CDR3 DNA: TGCAGCGTTGGGCAGGCCGACAGTGGAAAACTGTTTTTT. Encoded protein: CSVGQADSGKLFF.

CDR3 DNA: TGCAGTGCTAGTTCCCGAGCACTAGCGGGGGGCCGGGGTGAGCAGTTCTTC. This translates into CSASSRALAGGRGEQFF. J is TRBJ2-1 and V is TRBV20-1, with 12 bases fitting TRBD2. In germline, CDR1 is DFQATT, CDR2 SNEGSKA (reference sequence). This CDR3 is 17 amino acids long. After removal of 3 bases from V and 9 bases from J, the junction contained 15 bases not matched to a gene.

This chain uses TRBV15 with TRBJ2-1, with TRBD2 matching over 12 bases. The junction had 6 bases not matched to a gene; V was cut back by 8 bases and J by 4 bases. This CDR3 contains 15 residues. CDR1 is LNHNV and CDR2 is YYDKDF in the germline V gene (reference sequence). In DNA form, the CDR3 reads TGTGCCACCGAACTAGGACTAGCGGGGTACAATGAGCAGTTCTTC. This translates into CATELGLAGYNEQFF.

This clone was counted a single time. The V and J genes are TRBV27 and TRBJ2-1, with 8 bases aligning to TRBD2. The V and J ends lost 4 bases and 10 bases, in that order; junction bases with no gene match: 21. CDR1 is MNHEY and CDR2 is SMNVEV in the germline V gene (reference sequence). There are 18 residues in the CDR3. The CDR3 nucleotides are TGTGCCAGCAGTTCCCGGGGGGGCGGTGCTACCCACCAACTGGAGCAGTTCTTC. It codes for CASSSRGGGATHQLEQFF.

The CDR3 bases are TGTGCCAGCTCACCAGGACAAATAATCTCTGGAAACACCATATATTTT. Protein product: CASSPGQIISGNTIYF. V is TRBV18 and J is TRBJ1-3, with D possibly TRBD1 on 5 matching bases. The V and J ends lost 2 bases and 0 bases respectively, with 11 bases between them. Germline loops: CDR1 KGHSH, CDR2 LQKENI. The CDR3 runs to 16 residues.

V and J are TRBV9 and TRBJ2-2; TRBD1 might be the D (6 bases). The CDR3 runs 15 residues. The V and J ends lost 1 base and 0 bases respectively, with 7 bases between them. Germline CDR1 is SGDLS and CDR2 is YYNGEE. CDR3 sequence (DNA): TGTGCCAGCAGCGTAAGGGGGACGAACACCGGGGAGCTGTTTTTT. Translating it yields CASSVRGTNTGELFF. The full variable domain, completed using reference TRBV9 and TRBJ2-2, is DSGVTQTPKHLITATGQRVTLRCSPRSGDLSVYWYQQSLDQGLQFLIQYYNGEERAKGNILERFSAQQFPDLHSELNLSSLELGDSALYFCASSVRGTNTGELFFGEGSRLTVL.

This clone was seen just once. The rearrangement joins TRBV7-3 to TRBJ1-2, with 9 nucleotides matching TRBD1. This CDR3 contains 13 residues. The junction had 3 bases not matched to a gene; V was cut back by 0 bases and J by 10 bases. Per germline, CDR1 SGHTA and CDR2 FQGTGA. The CDR3 is CASSLTRDRVYTF. The CDR3 bases are TGTGCCAGCAGCTTAACGAGGGACAGGGTCTACACCTTC. The whole variable domain, remainder taken from reference TRBV7-3 and TRBJ1-2, is GAGVSQTPSNKVTEKGKYVELRCDPISGHTALYWYRQSLGQGPEFLIYFQGTGAADDSGLPNDRFFAVRPEGSVSTLKIQRTERGDSAVYLCASSLTRDRVYTFGSGTRLTVV.

J is TRBJ1-2 and V is TRBV15, with unresolved D. The V end was cut by 4 bases, the J end by 11 bases, with 11 bases between. CDR1 and CDR2 from the germline V gene are LNHNV and YYDKDF (reference sequence). This CDR3 spans 11 amino acids. CDR3 in amino acids: CATSNSGWYTF. CDR3 DNA: TGTGCCACCAGCAACTCGGGGTGGTACACCTTC. The variable domain in full, completed from reference TRBV15 and TRBJ1-2, reads DAMVIQNPRYQVTQFGKPVTLSCSQTLNHNVMYWYQQKSSQAPKLLFHYYDKDFNNEADTPDNFQSRRPNTSFCFLDIRSPGLGDTAMYLCATSNSGWYTFGSGTRLTVV.